A selection of T cell receptor beta chains follows, all from one sample in a study of metastatic and nonmetastatic thyroid tumors. TCRdb reanalyzed the PCR reads via MiXCR. Here the sample spans 90,000 or so clones, roughly 8.6% being singletons. Input material: blood. The receptor source for this set is a female donor with papillary thyroid cancer or a benign thyroid nodule (not recorded which). Some clones in this sample may be carry-over from other donors' samples. CDR3s include the opening cysteine and the closing phenylalanine or tryptophan. The D gene is left open where the match is weak. The listing skips clone size in some rows; elsewhere it reads once, few, many or a size class.

v_call: TRBV6-1
d_call: NA
j_call: TRBJ2-2
clone_size: medium-sized
cdr3_aa: CASSEAGDTGELFF
cdr3_nt: TGTGCCAGCAGTGAAGCGGGGGACACCGGGGAGCTGTTTTTT

v_call: TRBV2
d_call: NA
j_call: TRBJ1-5
clone_size: many
cdr3_aa: CASRGRNQPQHF
cdr3_nt: TGTGCCAGCAGGGGGCGCAATCAGCCCCAGCATTTT

v_call: TRBV4-1
d_call: NA
j_call: TRBJ2-3
clone_size: many
cdr3_aa: CASSQDSRETWDTQYF
cdr3_nt: TGCGCCAGCAGCCAAGATTCCAGGGAGACATGGGATACGCAGTATTTT

v_call: TRBV11-2
d_call: NA
j_call: TRBJ2-7
clone_size: NA
cdr3_aa: CASSLVLAKRVYYEQYF
cdr3_nt: TGTGCCAGCAGCTTAGTTCTGGCAAAAAGGGTTTATTACGAGCAGTACTTC

v_call: TRBV6-2/TRBV6-3
d_call: NA
j_call: TRBJ2-2
clone_size: many
cdr3_aa: CASSFQRVGGELFF
cdr3_nt: TGTGCCAGCAGCTTCCAACGGGTTGGCGGGGAGCTGTTTTTT

v_call: TRBV5-4
d_call: TRBD2
j_call: TRBJ2-1
clone_size: NA
cdr3_aa: CASSSTGGSYNEQFF
cdr3_nt: TGTGCCAGCAGCTCGACGGGGGGCTCCTACAATGAGCAGTTCTTC

v_call: TRBV12-3/TRBV12-4
d_call: TRBD1
j_call: TRBJ1-6
clone_size: many
cdr3_aa: CASRGTGYNSPLHF
cdr3_nt: TGTGCCAGCAGGGGGACAGGCTATAATTCACCCCTCCACTTT

v_call: TRBV11-2
d_call: NA
j_call: TRBJ2-4
clone_size: few
cdr3_aa: CASSLSLLAKNIQYF
cdr3_nt: TGTGCCAGCAGCTTATCTCTCTTAGCCAAAAACATTCAGTACTTC

v_call: TRBV6-1
d_call: TRBD1
j_call: TRBJ2-7
clone_size: many
cdr3_aa: CASWGQGMSTYEQYF
cdr3_nt: TGTGCCAGCTGGGGACAGGGGATGTCCACCTACGAGCAGTACTTC

v_call: TRBV3-1
d_call: NA
j_call: TRBJ1-1
clone_size: many
cdr3_aa: CASSQFRDDAEAFF
cdr3_nt: TGTGCCAGCAGCCAATTCCGGGACGACGCTGAAGCTTTCTTT

v_call: TRBV2
d_call: TRBD1
j_call: TRBJ1-1
clone_size: NA
cdr3_aa: CASRKTGGNTEAFF
cdr3_nt: TGTGCCAGCAGGAAGACAGGGGGTAACACTGAAGCTTTCTTT

v_call: TRBV5-1
d_call: TRBD2
j_call: TRBJ2-7
clone_size: NA
cdr3_aa: CASRGISGVRAAYEQYF
cdr3_nt: TGCGCCAGCAGAGGGATTAGCGGGGTGCGAGCCGCCTACGAGCAGTACTTC

v_call: TRBV29-1
d_call: NA
j_call: TRBJ2-3
clone_size: NA
cdr3_aa: CSVEGGDTQYF
cdr3_nt: TGCAGCGTTGAAGGTGGGGATACGCAGTATTTT

v_call: TRBV20-1
d_call: TRBD2
j_call: TRBJ2-7
clone_size: few
cdr3_aa: CSAGSGGRSYEQYF
cdr3_nt: TGCAGTGCTGGTAGCGGGGGGCGCTCCTACGAGCAGTACTTC

v_call: TRBV5-1
d_call: NA
j_call: TRBJ2-1
clone_size: NA
cdr3_aa: CASSWDLMGEQFF
cdr3_nt: TGCGCCAGCAGCTGGGACCTCATGGGTGAGCAGTTCTTC

v_call: TRBV5-1
d_call: NA
j_call: TRBJ2-7
clone_size: many
cdr3_aa: CASSLRNSYEQYF
cdr3_nt: TGCGCCAGCAGCTTGAGAAATTCCTACGAGCAGTACTTC

v_call: TRBV4-1
d_call: NA
j_call: TRBJ2-6
clone_size: many
cdr3_aa: CASSQDEDSSGANVLTF
cdr3_nt: TGCGCCAGCAGCCAAGATGAGGACAGCTCTGGGGCCAACGTCCTGACTTTC

v_call: TRBV7-9
d_call: NA
j_call: TRBJ2-1
clone_size: many
cdr3_aa: CASSSPSAARGNEQFF
cdr3_nt: TGTGCCAGCAGCTCTCCTAGCGCAGCTCGGGGCAATGAGCAGTTCTTC

v_call: TRBV11-3
d_call: NA
j_call: TRBJ2-3
clone_size: many
cdr3_aa: CASSLDWTDTQYF
cdr3_nt: TGTGCCAGCAGCTTAGATTGGACAGATACGCAGTATTTT

v_call: TRBV6-1
d_call: NA
j_call: TRBJ2-6
clone_size: few
cdr3_aa: CATDSGDNVLNF
cdr3_nt: TGTGCTACGGACTCTGGGGACAACGTCCTGAATTTC

v_call: TRBV10-3
d_call: NA
j_call: TRBJ2-7
clone_size: many
cdr3_aa: CAISERQEYEQYF
cdr3_nt: TGTGCCATCAGTGAGCGACAGGAGTACGAGCAGTACTTC

v_call: TRBV5-8
d_call: NA
j_call: TRBJ2-5
clone_size: few
cdr3_aa: CASSRGTAPQETQYF
cdr3_nt: TGTGCCAGCAGCCGGGGAACTGCCCCTCAAGAGACCCAGTACTTC

v_call: TRBV4-1
d_call: NA
j_call: TRBJ2-5
clone_size: many
cdr3_aa: CASSQVQYQETQYF
cdr3_nt: TGCGCCAGCAGCCAAGTACAGTACCAAGAGACCCAGTACTTC

v_call: TRBV11-2
d_call: NA
j_call: TRBJ2-3
clone_size: many
cdr3_aa: CASSFRTPPEGGTDTQYF
cdr3_nt: TGTGCCAGCAGCTTTAGAACCCCTCCCGAGGGAGGCACAGATACGCAGTATTTT

v_call: TRBV20-1
d_call: NA
j_call: TRBJ2-3
clone_size: many
cdr3_aa: CSARDRALTDTQYF
cdr3_nt: TGCAGTGCTAGAGACAGGGCCCTTACGGATACGCAGTATTTT

v_call: TRBV6-2/TRBV6-3
d_call: TRBD2
j_call: TRBJ2-2
clone_size: many
cdr3_aa: CASSRPLAGMNTGELFF
cdr3_nt: TGTGCCAGCAGTCGACCTCTAGCGGGGATGAACACCGGGGAGCTGTTTTTT

v_call: TRBV11-1
d_call: NA
j_call: TRBJ1-3
clone_size: many
cdr3_aa: CASSSPGGRGSGNTIYF
cdr3_nt: TGTGCCAGCAGCTCCCCCGGGGGCAGGGGCTCTGGAAACACCATATATTTT

v_call: TRBV11-1
d_call: TRBD2
j_call: TRBJ2-2
clone_size: NA
cdr3_aa: CASSSPPGTSGAVTGYLFF
cdr3_nt: TGTGCCAGCAGCTCACCCCCCGGGACTAGCGGGGCCGTTACCGGGTATCTGTTTTTT

v_call: TRBV11-2
d_call: NA
j_call: TRBJ1-2
clone_size: medium-sized
cdr3_aa: CASSLGAGSGYGYTF
cdr3_nt: TGTGCCAGCAGCTTAGGGGCAGGGAGCGGCTATGGCTACACCTTC

v_call: TRBV3-1
d_call: NA
j_call: TRBJ2-2
clone_size: many
cdr3_aa: CASSQDLIPGELFF
cdr3_nt: TGTGCCAGCAGCCAAGATCTAATACCCGGGGAGCTGTTTTTT

v_call: TRBV27
d_call: NA
j_call: TRBJ1-2
clone_size: few
cdr3_aa: CASSFSYGGAIGYTF
cdr3_nt: TGTGCCAGCAGTTTCTCCTACGGGGGGGCAATCGGCTACACCTTC

v_call: TRBV30
d_call: NA
j_call: TRBJ1-5
clone_size: once
cdr3_aa: CAWSVGSAENQPQHF
cdr3_nt: TGTGCCTGGAGTGTAGGGTCGGCGGAGAATCAGCCCCAGCATTTT

v_call: TRBV6-4
d_call: NA
j_call: TRBJ2-1
clone_size: NA
cdr3_aa: CASSDSTVNEQFF
cdr3_nt: TGTGCCAGCAGTGACTCAACGGTTAATGAGCAGTTCTTC

v_call: TRBV4-2
d_call: TRBD1
j_call: TRBJ1-5
clone_size: many
cdr3_aa: CASSQDARTGLNQPQHF
cdr3_nt: TGTGCCAGCAGCCAAGACGCCAGGACAGGCCTTAATCAGCCCCAGCATTTT

v_call: TRBV10-3
d_call: NA
j_call: TRBJ2-1
clone_size: few
cdr3_aa: CAISDIRGDSGEQFF
cdr3_nt: TGTGCCATCAGTGACATAAGGGGGGACTCTGGCGAGCAGTTCTTC

v_call: TRBV2
d_call: NA
j_call: TRBJ1-5
clone_size: many
cdr3_aa: CASKGQGGQPQHF
cdr3_nt: TGTGCCAGCAAGGGCCAGGGAGGTCAGCCCCAGCATTTT

v_call: TRBV9
d_call: NA
j_call: TRBJ1-1
clone_size: many
cdr3_aa: CASRATGTTNTEAFF
cdr3_nt: TGTGCCAGCAGAGCTACCGGGACAACGAACACTGAAGCTTTCTTT

v_call: TRBV19
d_call: NA
j_call: TRBJ1-5
clone_size: many
cdr3_aa: CASSNSGRSLNQPQHF
cdr3_nt: TGTGCCAGTAGTAATTCGGGCAGGAGCCTGAATCAGCCCCAGCATTTT

v_call: TRBV11-2
d_call: NA
j_call: TRBJ1-6
clone_size: NA
cdr3_aa: CASSYTGSWVNSPLHF
cdr3_nt: TGTGCCAGCAGCTATACGGGCTCCTGGGTTAATTCACCCCTCCACTTT

v_call: TRBV19
d_call: NA
j_call: TRBJ2-6
clone_size: many
cdr3_aa: CASSARQSSGANVLTF
cdr3_nt: TGTGCCAGTAGTGCTCGACAGTCCTCTGGGGCCAACGTCCTGACTTTC

v_call: TRBV2
d_call: NA
j_call: TRBJ1-4
clone_size: many
cdr3_aa: CASLTVSSATNEKLFF
cdr3_nt: TGTGCCAGCTTAACAGTCTCCTCTGCAACTAATGAAAAACTGTTTTTT

v_call: TRBV4-1
d_call: NA
j_call: TRBJ2-2
clone_size: many
cdr3_aa: CASSHPGGSGELFF
cdr3_nt: TGCGCCAGCAGCCACCCTGGGGGGTCCGGGGAGCTGTTTTTT

v_call: TRBV7-2
d_call: NA
j_call: TRBJ2-7
clone_size: many
cdr3_aa: CASSSDTGPQYF
cdr3_nt: TGTGCCAGCAGCTCAGATACAGGGCCGCAGTACTTC

v_call: TRBV10-3
d_call: NA
j_call: TRBJ1-6
clone_size: many
cdr3_aa: CAINGGYNSPLHF
cdr3_nt: TGTGCCATCAACGGGGGCTATAATTCACCCCTCCACTTT

v_call: TRBV11-2
d_call: NA
j_call: TRBJ1-2
clone_size: many
cdr3_aa: CASSPRIGQGRIGYTF
cdr3_nt: TGTGCCAGCAGCCCAAGGATAGGGCAGGGGAGGATTGGCTACACCTTC

v_call: TRBV19
d_call: NA
j_call: TRBJ2-3
clone_size: many
cdr3_aa: CASSLADTQYF
cdr3_nt: TGTGCCAGTAGTCTCGCAGATACGCAGTATTTT

v_call: TRBV5-1
d_call: NA
j_call: TRBJ2-1
clone_size: medium-sized
cdr3_aa: CASSLGGPEDEQFF
cdr3_nt: TGCGCCAGCAGCTTGGGGGGGCCCGAGGATGAGCAGTTCTTC

v_call: TRBV20-1
d_call: NA
j_call: TRBJ2-1
clone_size: many
cdr3_aa: CSASGSRRGPLDEQFF
cdr3_nt: TGCAGTGCAAGCGGCAGTCGTCGCGGTCCCCTGGATGAGCAGTTCTTC

v_call: TRBV28
d_call: NA
j_call: TRBJ1-5
clone_size: few
cdr3_aa: CASRSRREGNQPQHF
cdr3_nt: TGTGCCAGCAGATCACGCAGGGAAGGCAATCAACCCCAGCATTTT

v_call: TRBV5-1
d_call: NA
j_call: TRBJ2-7
clone_size: many
cdr3_aa: CASSLRDTLVYEQYF
cdr3_nt: TGCGCCAGCAGCCTTCGTGATACCCTGGTCTACGAGCAGTACTTC

v_call: TRBV7-2
d_call: NA
j_call: TRBJ2-3
clone_size: many
cdr3_aa: CASSLGGGGTDTQYF
cdr3_nt: TGTGCCAGCAGCTTAGGAGGGGGGGGCACAGATACGCAGTATTTT

v_call: TRBV18
d_call: NA
j_call: TRBJ2-5
clone_size: many
cdr3_aa: CASSPQERTQYF
cdr3_nt: TGTGCCAGCTCACCACAAGAGAGGACCCAGTACTTC

v_call: TRBV7-9
d_call: NA
j_call: TRBJ1-1
clone_size: many
cdr3_aa: CASSQTGRVYTEAFF
cdr3_nt: TGTGCCAGCAGCCAGACAGGACGGGTGTACACTGAAGCTTTCTTT

v_call: TRBV5-5
d_call: TRBD1
j_call: TRBJ2-7
clone_size: many
cdr3_aa: CASSRQGAYEQYF
cdr3_nt: TGTGCCAGCAGCCGACAGGGGGCCTACGAGCAGTACTTC